One T cell receptor (beta chain) is described in this entry. What it binds is unknown. This entry comes from a study of blood T cells in healthy people across ages. Study-wide context: Capture via template switching afforded approximately one barcoded beta molecule per two T cells. General study findings and limits: Per million T cells, TCR beta diversity dropped about linearly as age rose.

The CDR3 is 13 amino acids. V shed 6 bases and J shed 11 bases, with 19 bases lying between them. Using a J-beta primer mix together with a sample-barcoded 5' primer, a second PCR was run for roughly 7 to 12 cycles. Unique molecular identifiers of 12 random nucleotides labeled each cDNA. TCRdb called the 5' RACE reads again in MiXCR, with one record for every CDR3 protein. The sample carries some 1.4 million distinct CDR3 sequences, approximately 40% recorded once. J is TRBJ2-5 and V is TRBV12-3 or TRBV12-4; D uncertain. Sequenced input: blood. The TCR was taken from a woman between 18 and 29 years old in good health. The chain's CDR3 is CASSLGAKVAQYF. CDR3 nucleotides: TGTGCCAGCAGCCTCGGAGCGAAGGTGGCGCAGTACTTC.